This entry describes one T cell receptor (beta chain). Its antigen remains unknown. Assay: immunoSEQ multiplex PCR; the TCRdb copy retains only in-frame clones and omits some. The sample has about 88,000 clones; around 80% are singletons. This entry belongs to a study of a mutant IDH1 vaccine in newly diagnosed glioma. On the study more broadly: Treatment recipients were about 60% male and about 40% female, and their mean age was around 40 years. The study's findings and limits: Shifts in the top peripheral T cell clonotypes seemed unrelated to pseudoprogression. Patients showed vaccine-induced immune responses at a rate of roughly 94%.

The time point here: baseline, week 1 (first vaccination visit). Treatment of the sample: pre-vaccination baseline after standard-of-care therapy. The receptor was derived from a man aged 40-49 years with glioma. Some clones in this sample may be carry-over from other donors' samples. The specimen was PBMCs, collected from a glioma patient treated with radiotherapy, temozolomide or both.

The CDR3 DNA reads as TGCAGCGTTCGGGTAGGGGGTCCGGAGACCCAGTACTTC. It translates to CSVRVGGPETQYF. This sequence joins TRBV29-1 and TRBJ2-5; tentative D call: TRBD1 (6 bases). The CDR3 loop spans 13 amino acids. CDR1 and CDR2 from the germline V gene are SQVTM and ANQGSEA. Trimming shortened V by 5 bases and J by 5 bases, and 15 bases separated the two germline ends.